This T cell receptor (beta chain) is from a study of blood T cell repertoires in COVID-19. About the study: PBMCs, B-cell-depleted T cells, or T cells provided the cDNA or gDNA that made up the material.

Participants were aged about 18 to 90 years, lived in under 25 US areas, and enrolled virtually. Assignments of participants to cohorts depended upon their own reported clinical history. Resolution of symptoms, clearance, or two negative PCRs was present in recovered Cohort 3 donors. From germline, CDR1 is SGHAT and CDR2 FQNNGV. The V and J ends lost 3 bases and 2 bases respectively, with 12 bases between them. This CDR3 region has 15 residues. Only in-frame clones appear in the TCRdb table, and some are missing; sequencing was by immunoSEQ multiplex PCR. This sample carries around 240,000 clones, roughly 85% of them seen once, and the ten largest clones take approximately 2%.

This clonotype was sampled from a woman aged 45-65 years who had recovered from COVID-19. The rearrangement links TRBV11-2 to TRBJ2-3, with D possibly matching TRBD1 (6 bases). Material: PBMCs or T cells enriched from blood (not recorded which). CDR3 bases: TGTGCCAGCAGCTTGTCTCACAGGGACACAGATACGCAGTATTTT. This codes for CASSLSHRDTDTQYF.